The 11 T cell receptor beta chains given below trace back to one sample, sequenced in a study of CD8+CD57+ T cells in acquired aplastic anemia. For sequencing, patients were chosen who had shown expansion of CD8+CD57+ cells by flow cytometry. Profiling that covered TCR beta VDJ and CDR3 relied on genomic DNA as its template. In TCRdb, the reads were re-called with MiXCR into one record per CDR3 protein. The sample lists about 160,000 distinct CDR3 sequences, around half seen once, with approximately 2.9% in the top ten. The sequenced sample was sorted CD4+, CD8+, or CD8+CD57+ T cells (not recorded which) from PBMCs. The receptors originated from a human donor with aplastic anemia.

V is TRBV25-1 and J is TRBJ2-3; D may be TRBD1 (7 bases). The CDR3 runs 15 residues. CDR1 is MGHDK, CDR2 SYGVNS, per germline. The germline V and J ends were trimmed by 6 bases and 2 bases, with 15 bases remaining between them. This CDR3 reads CASRRGGGPTDTQYF. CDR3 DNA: TGTGCCAGCAGACGCGGAGGGGGCCCCACAGATACGCAGTATTTT.

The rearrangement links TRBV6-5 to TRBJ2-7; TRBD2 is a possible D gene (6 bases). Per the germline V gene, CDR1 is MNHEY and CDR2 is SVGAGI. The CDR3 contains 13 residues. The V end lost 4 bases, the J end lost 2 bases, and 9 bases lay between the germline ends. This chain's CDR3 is CASSFGSPYEQYF. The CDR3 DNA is TGTGCCAGCAGTTTCGGGAGTCCCTACGAGCAGTACTTC.

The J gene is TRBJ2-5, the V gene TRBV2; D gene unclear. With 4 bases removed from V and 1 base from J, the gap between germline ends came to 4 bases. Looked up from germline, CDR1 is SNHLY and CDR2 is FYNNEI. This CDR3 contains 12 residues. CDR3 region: CASSGLQETQYF. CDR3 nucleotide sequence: TGTGCCAGCAGTGGACTCCAAGAGACCCAGTACTTC. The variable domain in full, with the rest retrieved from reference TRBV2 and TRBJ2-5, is EPEVTQTPSHQVTQMGQEVILRCVPISNHLYFYWYRQILGQKVEFLVSFYNNEISEKSEIFDDQFSVERPDGSNFTLKIRSTKLEDSAMYFCASSGLQETQYFGPGTRLLVL.

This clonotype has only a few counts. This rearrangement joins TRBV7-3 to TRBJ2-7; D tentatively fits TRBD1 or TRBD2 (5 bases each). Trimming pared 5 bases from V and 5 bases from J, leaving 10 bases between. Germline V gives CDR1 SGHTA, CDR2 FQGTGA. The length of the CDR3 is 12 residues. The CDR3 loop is CASSLRDHEQYF. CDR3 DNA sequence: TGTGCCAGCAGCCTCCGGGACCACGAGCAGTACTTC.

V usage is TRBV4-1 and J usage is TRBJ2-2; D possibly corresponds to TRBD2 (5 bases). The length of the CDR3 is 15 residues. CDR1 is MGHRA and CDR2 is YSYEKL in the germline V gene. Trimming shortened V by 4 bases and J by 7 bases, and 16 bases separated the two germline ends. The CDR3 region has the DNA TGCGCCAGCAGCCGGATCGGAGGATCGGGCGGGGAGCTGTTTTTT. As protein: CASSRIGGSGGELFF.

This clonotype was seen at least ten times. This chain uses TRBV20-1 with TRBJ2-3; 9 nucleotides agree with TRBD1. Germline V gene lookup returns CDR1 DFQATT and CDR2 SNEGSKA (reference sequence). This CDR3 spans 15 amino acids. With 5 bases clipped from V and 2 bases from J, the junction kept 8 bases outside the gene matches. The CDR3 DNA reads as TGCAGTGCTCAAGGGACAGGGTATAACACAGATACGCAGTATTTT. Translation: CSAQGTGYNTDTQYF.

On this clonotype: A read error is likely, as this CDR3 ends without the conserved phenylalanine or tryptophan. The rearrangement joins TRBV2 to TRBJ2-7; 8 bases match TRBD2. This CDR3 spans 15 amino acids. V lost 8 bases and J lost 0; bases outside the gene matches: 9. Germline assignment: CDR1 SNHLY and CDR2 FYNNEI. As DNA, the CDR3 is TGTGCCAGCCGACCTTCCGGGACTAGCTCCTACGAGCAGTACCTC. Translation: CASRPSGTSSYEQYL.

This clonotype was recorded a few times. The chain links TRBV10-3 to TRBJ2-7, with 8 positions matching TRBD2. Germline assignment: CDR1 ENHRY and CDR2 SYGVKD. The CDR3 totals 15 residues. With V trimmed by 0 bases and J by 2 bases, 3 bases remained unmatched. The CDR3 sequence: CAISESIAGPYEQYF. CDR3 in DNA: TGTGCCATCAGTGAGTCAATAGCGGGGCCCTACGAGCAGTACTTC.

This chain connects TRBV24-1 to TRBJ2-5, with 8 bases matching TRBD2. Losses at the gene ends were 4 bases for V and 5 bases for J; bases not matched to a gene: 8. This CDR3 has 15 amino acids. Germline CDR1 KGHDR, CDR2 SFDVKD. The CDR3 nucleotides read TGTGCCACCAGTGACCCGGGGGGGTGGGGCGAGACCCAGTACTTC. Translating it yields CATSDPGGWGETQYF.

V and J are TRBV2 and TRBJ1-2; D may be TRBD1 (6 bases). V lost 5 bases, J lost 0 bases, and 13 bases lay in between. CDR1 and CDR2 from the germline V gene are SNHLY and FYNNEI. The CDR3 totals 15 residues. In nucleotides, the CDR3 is TGTGCCAGCAGTCGGACAGAACCCTCTAACTATGGCTACACCTTC. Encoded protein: CASSRTEPSNYGYTF.

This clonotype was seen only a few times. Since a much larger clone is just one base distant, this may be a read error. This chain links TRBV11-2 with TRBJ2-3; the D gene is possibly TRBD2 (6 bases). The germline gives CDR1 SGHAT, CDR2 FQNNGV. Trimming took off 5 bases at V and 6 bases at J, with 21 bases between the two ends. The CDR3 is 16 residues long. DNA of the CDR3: TGTGCCAGCAGCCGCTCCCAGATTGCGGGGTTGGATACGCAGTATTTT. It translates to CASSRSQIAGLDTQYF.